This record looks at one T cell receptor (beta chain) sequence and its context. CDR1 is LGHDT, CDR2 YNNKEL, per germline (reference sequence). This CDR3 contains 13 residues. V shed 4 bases and J 6 bases; nucleotides not matched to a gene: 2. Participants had their cohort set by participant-reported clinical history. This record comes from a study of blood T cell repertoires in COVID-19. Authors' data handling: Estimated nucleated cell counts came from reference gene primer amplification. The data were produced by immunoSEQ multiplex PCR, yet TCRdb's version contains in-frame clones alone and is incomplete. V, J and clone size are those of that table, while D and trimming were read from the DNA. The sample includes approximately 170,000 clones, 80% to 90% of them seen just once.

Sequencing was carried out using PBMCs or T cells enriched from blood (not recorded which). The TCR originated in a woman aged 45 to 65 in a cohort exposed to, infected with or recovered from COVID-19 (not recorded which). The rearrangement links TRBV3-1 (or the pseudogene TRBV3-2) to TRBJ2-5; 10 bases match TRBD1. The CDR3 sequence is CASSLDRGQTQYF. DNA for the CDR3: TGTGCCAGCAGCCTCGACAGGGGGCAGACCCAGTACTTC.